These 18 T cell receptor beta chains share one sample of origin, sequenced in a study of T cell repertoires in cytomegalovirus infection. For these receptors, no antigen is known. TCRdb used MiXCR to reprocess the reads, holding one entry per CDR3 protein. The data hold 700,000 to 850,000 distinct CDR3 sequences, with about 33% observed a single time. The sequencing used cultured CD8+ T cells from PBMCs, collected from culture after CMV antigen stimulation. These receptors came from a human donor in good health (CMV status not recorded). Some clones in this sample may be carry-over from other donors' samples.

DNA of the CDR3: TGCAGCGTTGAAGGCGGGACTAGCGGGGGGCGGTCAGATACGCAGTATTTT. This sequence encodes CSVEGGTSGGRSDTQYF. The rearrangement links TRBV29-1 to TRBJ2-3; 15 bases are a match to TRBD2. Trimming removed 1 base from V and 4 bases from J; junction bases left unmatched: 6. Germline assignment: CDR1 SQVTM and CDR2 ANQGSEA. This CDR3 is built from 17 residues.

At least ten counts were recorded for this clonotype. This sequence joins TRBV7-8 and TRBJ1-1; D gene unclear. V dropped 5 bases and J dropped 2 bases, with 9 bases sitting between them. There are 13 residues in the CDR3. CDR1 is SGHVS and CDR2 is FQNEAQ in the germline V gene. The CDR3 spells CASSPTYNTEAFF. In DNA, the CDR3 is TGTGCCAGCAGCCCAACTTATAACACTGAAGCTTTCTTT.

In regard to this clonotype: A much larger clone differs by one base, so this may be a read error. The J gene is TRBJ2-6, the V gene TRBV12-3 or TRBV12-4; D call uncertain. The CDR3 is made up of 18 amino acids. Deletions cut 3 bases from V and 0 bases from J, with 15 bases between. CDR3 amino acids: CASSFGLESYSGANVLTF. The CDR3 nucleotides read TGTGCCAGCAGTTTCGGGCTAGAATCATACTCTGGGGCCAACGTCCTGACTTTC.

About this clonotype itself: Being one base from a much bigger clone, this may be a read error. The V and J genes are TRBV7-2 and TRBJ2-2; 10 positions agree with TRBD2. The V gene end was trimmed by 6 bases and the J gene end by 7 bases; junction bases not matched to a gene: 11. This CDR3 is built from 16 residues. Germline values: CDR1 SGHTA, CDR2 FQGNSA. CDR3 DNA sequence: TGTGCCAGCAGTTCTAAAGCGGGGGGGCCGATCGGGGAGCTGTTTTTT. Its protein product is CASSSKAGGPIGELFF.

This chain uses TRBV29-1 with TRBJ2-3, with D possibly TRBD2 on 6 matching bases. Germline V CDR1 and CDR2: SQVTM, ANQGSEA. The CDR3 is 13 residues long. The CDR3 sequence: CTFEGTSTDTQYF. The CDR3 bases are TGCACTTTTGAAGGGACTAGCACAGATACGCAGTATTTT.

The gene calls are TRBV28 and TRBJ2-7; possibly TRBD1 or TRBD2 for D (5 bases each). This CDR3 comprises 14 residues. The germline gives CDR1 MDHEN, CDR2 SYDVKM. Trimming took 4 bases from V and 0 from J, leaving 10 bases between them. CDR3 sequence (DNA): TGTGCCAGCAGTTCGGGACCGGCCTCCTACGAGCAGTACTTC. It translates to CASSSGPASYEQYF.

This clonotype was found once. The chain couples TRBV5-1 to TRBJ2-1; D gene unclear. The V and J ends lost 5 bases and 0 bases respectively, with 6 bases between them. The CDR3 is 13 amino acids. Looked up from germline, CDR1 is SGHRS and CDR2 is YFSETQ. DNA for the CDR3: TGCGCCAGCAGTCCTATCTCCTACAATGAGCAGTTCTTC. Translation gives CASSPISYNEQFF.

The rearrangement uses TRBV27 and TRBJ1-5; TRBD1 aligns across 10 bases. Germline V lookup: CDR1 MNHEY, CDR2 SMNVEV (reference sequence). The V segment lost 3 bases and the J segment 4 bases; nucleotides outside the gene matches: 9. The CDR3 is 17 residues long. Here the CDR3 DNA reads TGTGCCAGCAGTTTGTTCGGGGGACAGGGGCCGAATCAGCCCCAGCATTTT. It is translated as CASSLFGGQGPNQPQHF.

V is TRBV4-2 and J is TRBJ1-1; D is perhaps TRBD1 (6 bases). Trimming shortened V by 1 base and J by 0 bases, and 9 bases separated the two germline ends. Germline V gene lookup returns CDR1 LGHNA and CDR2 YNFKEQ. The CDR3 runs 15 residues. The CDR3 DNA sequence: TGTGCCAGCAGCCAAGCCCCAGGGGTGAACACTGAAGCTTTCTTT. It encodes CASSQAPGVNTEAFF.

This clonotype was seen more than once but under ten times. This chain joins TRBV6-1 and TRBJ1-1; the D is unclear. The CDR3 consists of 12 residues. Germline lookup yields CDR1 MNHNS and CDR2 SASEGT. V shed 9 bases and J shed 6 bases, with 14 bases lying between them. The CDR3: CASTPPGPEAFF. CDR3 in DNA: TGTGCCAGTACTCCCCCTGGCCCTGAAGCTTTCTTT.

The chain has TRBV6-5 and TRBJ2-1, with 8 bases fitting TRBD1. The germline V gene has CDR1 MNHEY and CDR2 SVGAGI. The CDR3 totals 15 residues. With 2 bases clipped from V and 9 bases from J, the junction kept 9 bases outside the gene matches. The CDR3 protein is CASSYGVTGTGEQFF. For the CDR3, the DNA is TGTGCCAGCAGTTACGGGGTGACAGGGACAGGTGAGCAGTTCTTC.

In its sample, this clonotype was seen once. This chain connects TRBV5-4 to TRBJ1-5; TRBD1 is a possible D gene (5 bases). V lost 3 bases and J lost 2, with 12 bases in between. The CDR3 sequence is 15 residues long. Germline-derived CDR1 and CDR2 are SGHNT and YYREEE (reference sequence). The CDR3 spells CASSWGPGGNQPQHF. For the CDR3, the DNA is TGTGCCAGCAGCTGGGGCCCGGGAGGCAATCAGCCCCAGCATTTT.

This chain links TRBV7-2 with TRBJ2-7; D may be TRBD2 (7 bases). Trimming stripped 5 bases from V and 4 bases from J, with 21 bases between. The germline CDR1 and CDR2 sequences are SGHTA and FQGNSA. This CDR3 has 16 amino acids. CDR3 nucleotides: TGTGCCAGCAGCGCCAAGCGGGACCTAGGGGGTTACGAGCAGTACTTC. Translating it yields CASSAKRDLGGYEQYF.

This chain uses TRBV19 with TRBJ2-3, with TRBD1 matching 8 bases. This CDR3 has 16 residues. Germline CDR1 and CDR2: LNHDA and SQIVND (reference sequence). The J segment lost 2 bases and the V segment lost 3 bases, leaving 7 bases of the junction unmatched. DNA for the CDR3: TGTGCCAGTAGTATCCGGACAGGGACCCTCACAGATACGCAGTATTTT. Its translation: CASSIRTGTLTDTQYF.

The chain carries TRBV5-5 and TRBJ1-4; TRBD1 matches 9 bases. Germline lookup yields CDR1 SGHKS and CDR2 YYEKEE (reference sequence). The CDR3 sequence is 16 residues long. V lost 4 bases, J lost 0 bases, and 4 bases stayed unmatched. Here the CDR3 reads CASSADRGTTNEKLFF. The CDR3 region has the DNA TGTGCCAGCAGCGCGGACAGGGGTACAACTAATGAAAAACTGTTTTTT.

This clonotype came up a few times. J is TRBJ2-1 and V is TRBV10-3, with a possible D match to TRBD1 (5 bases). The CDR3 consists of 16 residues. V was clipped by 6 bases and J by 0 bases, with 15 bases between them. In germline, CDR1 is ENHRY, CDR2 SYGVKD. The CDR3 bases are TGTGCCATCAGAGAGAAACAGGCCAGCTCCTACAATGAGCAGTTCTTC. It yields the protein CAIREKQASSYNEQFF.

A few counts support this clonotype. The J gene is TRBJ1-5, the V gene TRBV12-3 or TRBV12-4; D may be TRBD1 (6 bases). The CDR3 is 12 residues long. V lost 6 bases to trimming and J lost 7 bases, with 10 bases between them. DNA for the CDR3: TGTGCCAGCAGACTAGGGGGGCAGCCCCAGCATTTT. Residues: CASRLGGQPQHF.

The chain uses TRBV20-1 and TRBJ1-2, with 7 positions matching TRBD1. In germline, CDR1 is DFQATT, CDR2 SNEGSKA (reference sequence). V shed 4 bases and J 4 bases; nucleotides not matched to a gene: 9. The CDR3 has 14 amino acids. In DNA, the CDR3 is TGCAGTGCTACCCCGACAGGGAATGGCTATGGCTACACCTTC. Translated: CSATPTGNGYGYTF.